The entry below gives a single TCR beta chain sequence along with its context. Its target is not known. The data derive from a study of cytomegalovirus exposure and HLA in healthy donors. Study-wide findings and caveats: Previous analysis showed most TCR beta V segments were productive about 87% or about 30% of the time. Immune exposure data for these donors was limited to CMV serostatus.

With 2 bases clipped from V and 0 bases from J, the junction kept 4 bases outside the gene matches. The germline CDR1 and CDR2 sequences are SGDLS and YYNGEE. The CDR3 is 16 residues long. Researchers ran the PCR with 60 Vbeta and 13 Jbeta primers. Generated by immunoSEQ multiplex PCR, the TCRdb table keeps only in-frame clones and is missing some. Here the sample spans about 110,000 clones, around 62% being singletons. The specimen was PBMCs. This chain joins TRBV9 and TRBJ2-2; 7 nucleotides line up with TRBD2. The receptor was isolated from a man aged 25-45 years in good health and CMV-seropositive. The CDR3 DNA reads as TGTGCCAGCAGCGTCTTAGGACTAGCGAACACCGGGGAGCTGTTTTTT. Translation gives CASSVLGLANTGELFF.